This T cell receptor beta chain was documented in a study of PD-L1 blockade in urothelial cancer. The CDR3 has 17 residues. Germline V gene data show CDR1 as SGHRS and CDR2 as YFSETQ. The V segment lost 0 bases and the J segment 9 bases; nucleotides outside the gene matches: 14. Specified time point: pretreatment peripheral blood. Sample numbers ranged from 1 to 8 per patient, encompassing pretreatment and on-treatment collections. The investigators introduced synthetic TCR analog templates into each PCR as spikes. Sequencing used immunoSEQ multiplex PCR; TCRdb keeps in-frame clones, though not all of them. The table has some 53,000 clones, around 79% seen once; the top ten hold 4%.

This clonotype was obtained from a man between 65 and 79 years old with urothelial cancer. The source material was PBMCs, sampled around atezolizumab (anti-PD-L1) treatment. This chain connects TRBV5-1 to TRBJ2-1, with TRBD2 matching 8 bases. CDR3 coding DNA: TGCGCCAGCAGCTTGGAAGTTAGCGGGAAGATTTGGGGTGAGCAGTTCTTC. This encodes CASSLEVSGKIWGEQFF.